The T cell receptor (beta chain) described here comes from a study of OX40 agonist ivuxolimab in advanced cancers. On the study more broadly: The study treated patients with ivuxolimab, an agonistic anti-OX40 (CD134) antibody. Of the patients, three showed partial responses, one with hepatocellular carcinoma and two with cutaneous melanoma.

Germline assignment: CDR1 MNHEY and CDR2 SMNVEV (reference sequence). The CDR3 loop spans 15 amino acids. With V trimmed by 3 bases and J by 4 bases, 3 bases remained unmatched. Whole-study findings and limits: Averaged across samples, CD8+ T cells carried more expanded clones than CD4+ did.

TCRdb's copy holds only in-frame clones and misses some; the assay was immunoSEQ multiplex PCR. The sample consists of roughly 90,000 clones, approximately 94% of them appearing once. Concerning this clone: The antigen remains undetermined.

This clonotype originated in an adult with an advanced solid tumor such as melanoma, head and neck, liver or kidney cancer. The V call is TRBV27, the J call TRBJ1-3, with TRBD1 matching over 10 bases. The sample was CD4+ or CD8+ T cells sorted from blood, taken in a trial of the OX40 agonist ivuxolimab. The CDR3 protein is CASSLGTGAGNTIYF. CDR3 bases: TGTGCCAGCAGTTTGGGGACAGGGGCCGGAAACACCATATATTTT.